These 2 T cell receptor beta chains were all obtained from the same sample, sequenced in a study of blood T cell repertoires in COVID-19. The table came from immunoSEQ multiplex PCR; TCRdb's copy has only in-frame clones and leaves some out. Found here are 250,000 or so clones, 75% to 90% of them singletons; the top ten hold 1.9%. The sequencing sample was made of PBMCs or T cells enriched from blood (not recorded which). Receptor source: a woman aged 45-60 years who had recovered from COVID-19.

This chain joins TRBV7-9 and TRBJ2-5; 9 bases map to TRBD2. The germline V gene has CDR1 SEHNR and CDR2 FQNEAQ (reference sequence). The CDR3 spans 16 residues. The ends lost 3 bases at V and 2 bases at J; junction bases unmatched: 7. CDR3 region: CASSLGAGGRQETQYF. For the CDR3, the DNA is TGTGCCAGCAGCTTGGGAGCGGGAGGCCGTCAAGAGACCCAGTACTTC.

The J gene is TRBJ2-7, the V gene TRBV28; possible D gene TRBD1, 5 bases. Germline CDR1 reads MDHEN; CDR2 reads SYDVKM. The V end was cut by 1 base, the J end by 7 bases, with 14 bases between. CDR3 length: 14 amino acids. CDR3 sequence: CASSLLTAIKEQYF. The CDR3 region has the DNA TGTGCCAGCAGTTTATTGACAGCTATCAAGGAGCAGTACTTC.